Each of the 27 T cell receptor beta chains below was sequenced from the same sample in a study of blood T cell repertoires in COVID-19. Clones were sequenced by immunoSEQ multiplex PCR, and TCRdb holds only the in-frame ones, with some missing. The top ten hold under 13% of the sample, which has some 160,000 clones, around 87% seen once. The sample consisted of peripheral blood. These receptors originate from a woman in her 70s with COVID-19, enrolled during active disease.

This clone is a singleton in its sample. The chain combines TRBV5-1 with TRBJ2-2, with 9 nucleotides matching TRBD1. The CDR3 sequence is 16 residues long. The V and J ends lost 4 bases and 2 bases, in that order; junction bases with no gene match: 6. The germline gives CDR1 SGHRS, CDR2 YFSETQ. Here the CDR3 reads CASSAGQGFNTGELFF. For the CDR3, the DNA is TGCGCCAGCAGCGCGGGACAGGGCTTTAACACCGGGGAGCTGTTTTTT.

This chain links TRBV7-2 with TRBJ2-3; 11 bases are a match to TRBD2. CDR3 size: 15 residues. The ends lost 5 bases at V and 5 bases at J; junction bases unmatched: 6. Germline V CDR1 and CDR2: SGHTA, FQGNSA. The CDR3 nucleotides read TGTGCCAGCAGCGTTAGCGGGGGGGCCGGAGATACGCAGTATTTT. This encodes CASSVSGGAGDTQYF.

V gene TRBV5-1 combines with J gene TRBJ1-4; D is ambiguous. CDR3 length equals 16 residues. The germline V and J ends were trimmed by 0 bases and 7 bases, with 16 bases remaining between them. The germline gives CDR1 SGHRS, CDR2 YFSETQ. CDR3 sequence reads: CASSLAEWAEGEKLFF. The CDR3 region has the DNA TGCGCCAGCAGCTTGGCCGAGTGGGCAGAGGGTGAAAAACTGTTTTTT.

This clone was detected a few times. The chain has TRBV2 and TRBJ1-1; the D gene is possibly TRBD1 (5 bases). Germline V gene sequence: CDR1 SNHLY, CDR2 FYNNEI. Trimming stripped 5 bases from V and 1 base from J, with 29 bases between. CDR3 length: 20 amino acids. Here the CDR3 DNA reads TGTGCCAGCAGTTTTTTCCGACGTCAGACACATAAGGGGTGGAACACTGAAGCTTTCTTT. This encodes CASSFFRRQTHKGWNTEAFF.

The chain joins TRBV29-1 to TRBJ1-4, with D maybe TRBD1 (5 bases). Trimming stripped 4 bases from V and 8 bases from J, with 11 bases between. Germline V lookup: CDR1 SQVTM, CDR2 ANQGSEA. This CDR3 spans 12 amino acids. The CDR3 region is CSVGSGREKLFF. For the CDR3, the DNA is TGCAGCGTTGGGTCAGGGAGGGAAAAACTGTTTTTT.

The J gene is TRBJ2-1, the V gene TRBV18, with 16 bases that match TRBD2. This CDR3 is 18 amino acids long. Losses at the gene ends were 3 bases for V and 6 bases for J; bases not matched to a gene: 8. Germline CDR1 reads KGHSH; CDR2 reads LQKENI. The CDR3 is CASSPPGLAGGLFNEQFF. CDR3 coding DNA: TGTGCCAGCTCACCCCCGGGACTAGCGGGGGGGCTTTTCAATGAGCAGTTCTTC.

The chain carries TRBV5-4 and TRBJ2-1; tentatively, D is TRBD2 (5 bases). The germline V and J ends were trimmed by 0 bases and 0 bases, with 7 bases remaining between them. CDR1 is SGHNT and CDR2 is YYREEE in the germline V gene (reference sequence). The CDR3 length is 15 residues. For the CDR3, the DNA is TGTGCCAGCAGCTTGGCTGGGAGCTCCTACAATGAGCAGTTCTTC. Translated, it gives CASSLAGSSYNEQFF.

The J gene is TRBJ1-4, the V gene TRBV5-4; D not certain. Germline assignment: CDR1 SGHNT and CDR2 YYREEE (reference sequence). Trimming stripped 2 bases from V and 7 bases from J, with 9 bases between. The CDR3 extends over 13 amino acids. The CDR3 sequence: CASSFAGSEKLFF. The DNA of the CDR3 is TGTGCCAGCAGCTTCGCGGGAAGTGAAAAACTGTTTTTT.

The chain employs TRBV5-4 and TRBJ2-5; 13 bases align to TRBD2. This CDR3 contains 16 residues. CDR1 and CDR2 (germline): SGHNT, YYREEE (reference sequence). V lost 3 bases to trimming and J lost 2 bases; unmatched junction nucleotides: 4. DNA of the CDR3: TGTGCCAGCAGCTCCAAACTAGCGGGGGGGCAAGAGACCCAGTACTTC. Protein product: CASSSKLAGGQETQYF. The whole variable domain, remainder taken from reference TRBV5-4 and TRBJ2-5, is ETGVTQSPTHLIKTRGQQVTLRCSSQSGHNTVSWYQQALGQGPQFIFQYYREEENGRGNFPPRFSGLQFPNYSSELNVNALELDDSALYLCASSSKLAGGQETQYFGPGTRLLVL.

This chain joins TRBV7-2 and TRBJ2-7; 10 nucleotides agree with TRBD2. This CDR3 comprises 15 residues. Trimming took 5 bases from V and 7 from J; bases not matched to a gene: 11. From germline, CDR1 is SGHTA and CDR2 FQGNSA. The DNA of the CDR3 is TGTGCCAGCAGCCTTCTAGCGGGGGCCCAGGGAGAGCAGTACTTC. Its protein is CASSLLAGAQGEQYF.

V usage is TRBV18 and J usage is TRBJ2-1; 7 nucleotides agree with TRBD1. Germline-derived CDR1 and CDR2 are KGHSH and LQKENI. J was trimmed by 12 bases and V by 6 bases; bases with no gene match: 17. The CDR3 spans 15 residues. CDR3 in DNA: TGTGCCAGCTCGACGGGACAGTCAGACTTGGGGGTGCAGTTCTTC. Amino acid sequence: CASSTGQSDLGVQFF.

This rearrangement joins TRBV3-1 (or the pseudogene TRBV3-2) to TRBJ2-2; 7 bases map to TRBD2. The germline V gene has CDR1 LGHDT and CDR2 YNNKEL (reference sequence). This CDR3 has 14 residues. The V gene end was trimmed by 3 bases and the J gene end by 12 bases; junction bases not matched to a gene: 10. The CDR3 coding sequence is TGTGCCAGCAGCCAGAACCTAGGCGGGGGACAGCTGTTTTTT. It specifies CASSQNLGGGQLFF.

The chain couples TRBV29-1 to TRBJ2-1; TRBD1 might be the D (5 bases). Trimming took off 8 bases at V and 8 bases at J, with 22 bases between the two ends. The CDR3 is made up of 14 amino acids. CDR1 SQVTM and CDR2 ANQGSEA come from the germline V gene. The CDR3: CSSPGGHQTDEQFF. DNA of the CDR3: TGCAGCTCCCCAGGTGGACACCAGACCGATGAGCAGTTCTTC.

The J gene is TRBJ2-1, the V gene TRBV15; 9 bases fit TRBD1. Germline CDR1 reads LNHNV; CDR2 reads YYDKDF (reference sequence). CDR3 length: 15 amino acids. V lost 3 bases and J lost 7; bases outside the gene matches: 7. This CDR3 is CATSSGGTGKNEQFF. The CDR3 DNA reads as TGTGCCACCAGCAGTGGGGGGACAGGGAAGAATGAGCAGTTCTTC.

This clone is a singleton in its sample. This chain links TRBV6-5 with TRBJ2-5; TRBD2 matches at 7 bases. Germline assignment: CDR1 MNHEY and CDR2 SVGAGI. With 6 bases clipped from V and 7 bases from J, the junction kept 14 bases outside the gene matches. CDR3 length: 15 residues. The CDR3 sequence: CASSRLLRGEATQYF. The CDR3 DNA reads TGTGCCAGCAGCCGACTGCTTCGGGGGGAGGCGACCCAGTACTTC.

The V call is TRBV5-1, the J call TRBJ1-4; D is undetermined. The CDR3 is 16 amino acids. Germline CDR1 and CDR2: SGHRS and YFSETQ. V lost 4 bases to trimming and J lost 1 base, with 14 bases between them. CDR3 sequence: CASSLDFTETNEKLFF. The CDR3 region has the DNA TGCGCCAGCAGCCTCGACTTTACGGAAACTAATGAAAAACTGTTTTTT.

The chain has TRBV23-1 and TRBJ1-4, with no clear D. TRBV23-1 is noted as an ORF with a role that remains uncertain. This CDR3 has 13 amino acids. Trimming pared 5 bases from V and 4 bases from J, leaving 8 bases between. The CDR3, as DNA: TGCGCCAGCAGTGAGGGCTGTAATGAAAAACTGTTTTTT. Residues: CASSEGCNEKLFF.

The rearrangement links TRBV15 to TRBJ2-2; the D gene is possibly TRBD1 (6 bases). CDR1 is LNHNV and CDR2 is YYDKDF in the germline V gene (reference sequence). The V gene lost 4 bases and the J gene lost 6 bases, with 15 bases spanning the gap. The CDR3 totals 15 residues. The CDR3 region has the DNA TGTGCCACCAGCACAGGGACAATTCGTTCCGGGGAGCTGTTTTTT. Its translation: CATSTGTIRSGELFF.

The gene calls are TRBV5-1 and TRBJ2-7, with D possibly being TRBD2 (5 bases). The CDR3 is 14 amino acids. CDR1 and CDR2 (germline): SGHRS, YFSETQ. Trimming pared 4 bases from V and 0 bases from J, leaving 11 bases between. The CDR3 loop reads CASSPEGSSYEQYF. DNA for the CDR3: TGCGCCAGCAGCCCCGAAGGGAGCTCCTACGAGCAGTACTTC.

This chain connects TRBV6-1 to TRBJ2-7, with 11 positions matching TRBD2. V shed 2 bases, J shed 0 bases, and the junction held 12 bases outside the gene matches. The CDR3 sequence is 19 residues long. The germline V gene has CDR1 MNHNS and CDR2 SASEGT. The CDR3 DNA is TGTGCCAGCAGTGAACAACCCCCACGGACTAGCGGGTTCTCCTACGAGCAGTACTTC. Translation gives CASSEQPPRTSGFSYEQYF.

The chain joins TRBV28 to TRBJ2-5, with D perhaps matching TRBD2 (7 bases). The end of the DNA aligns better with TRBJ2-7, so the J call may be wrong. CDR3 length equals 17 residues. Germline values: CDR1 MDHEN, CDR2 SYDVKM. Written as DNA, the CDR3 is TGTGCCAGCAGCCAATTACCCCGGGGGGCTATCTCCTACGAGCAGTACTTC. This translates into CASSQLPRGAISYEQYF.

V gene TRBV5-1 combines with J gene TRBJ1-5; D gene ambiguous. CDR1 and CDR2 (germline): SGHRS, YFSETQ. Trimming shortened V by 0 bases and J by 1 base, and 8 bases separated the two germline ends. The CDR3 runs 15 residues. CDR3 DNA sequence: TGCGCCAGCAGCTTGGCACAGACAAGCAATCAGCCCCAGCATTTT. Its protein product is CASSLAQTSNQPQHF.

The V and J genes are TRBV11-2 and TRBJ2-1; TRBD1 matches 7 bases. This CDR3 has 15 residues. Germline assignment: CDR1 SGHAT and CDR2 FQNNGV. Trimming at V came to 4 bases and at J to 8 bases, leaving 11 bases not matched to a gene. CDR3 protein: CASSSIRDRSDEQFF. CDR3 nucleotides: TGTGCCAGCAGCTCCATCCGGGACAGAAGCGATGAGCAGTTCTTC.

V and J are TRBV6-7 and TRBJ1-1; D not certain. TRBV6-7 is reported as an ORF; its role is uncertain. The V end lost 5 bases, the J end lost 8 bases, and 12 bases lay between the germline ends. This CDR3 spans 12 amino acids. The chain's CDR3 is CASSHDAVEAFF. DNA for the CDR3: TGTGCCAGCAGTCACGACGCGGTGGAAGCTTTCTTT.

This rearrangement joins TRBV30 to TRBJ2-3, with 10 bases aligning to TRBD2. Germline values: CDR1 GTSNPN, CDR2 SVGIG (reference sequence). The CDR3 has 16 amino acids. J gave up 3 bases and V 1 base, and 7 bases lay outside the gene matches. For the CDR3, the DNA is TGTGCCTGGAGTGCCCCGGCTAGCGGGGGAACAGATACGCAGTATTTT. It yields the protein CAWSAPASGGTDTQYF.

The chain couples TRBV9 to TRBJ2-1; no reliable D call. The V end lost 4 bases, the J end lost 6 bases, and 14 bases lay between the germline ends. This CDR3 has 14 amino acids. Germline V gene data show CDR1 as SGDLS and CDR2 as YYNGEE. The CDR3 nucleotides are TGTGCCAGCAGCCCCCGCCCACTCCCCAATGAGCAGTTCTTC. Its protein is CASSPRPLPNEQFF.

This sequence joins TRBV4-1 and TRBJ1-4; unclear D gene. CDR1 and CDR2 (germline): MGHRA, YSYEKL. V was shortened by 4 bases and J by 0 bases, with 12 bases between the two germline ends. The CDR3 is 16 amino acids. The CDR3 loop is CASSPQAGATNEKLFF. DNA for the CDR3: TGCGCCAGCAGCCCCCAGGCCGGTGCAACTAATGAAAAACTGTTTTTT.